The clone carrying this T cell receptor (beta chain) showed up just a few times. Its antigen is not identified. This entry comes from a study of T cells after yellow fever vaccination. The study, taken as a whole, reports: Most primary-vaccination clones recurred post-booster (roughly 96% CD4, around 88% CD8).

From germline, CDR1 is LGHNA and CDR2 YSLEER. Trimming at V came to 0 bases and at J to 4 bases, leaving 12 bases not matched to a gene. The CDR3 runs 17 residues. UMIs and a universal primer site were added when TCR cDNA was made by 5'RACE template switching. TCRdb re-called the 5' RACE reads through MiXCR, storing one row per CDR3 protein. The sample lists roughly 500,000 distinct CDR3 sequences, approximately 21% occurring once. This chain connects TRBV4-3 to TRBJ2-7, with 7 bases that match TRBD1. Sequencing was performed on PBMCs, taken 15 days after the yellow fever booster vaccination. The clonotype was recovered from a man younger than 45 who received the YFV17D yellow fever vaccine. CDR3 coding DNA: TGCGCCAGCAGCCAAGACCCCCCTCCAGGGGGATCATACGAGCAGTACTTC. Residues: CASSQDPPPGGSYEQYF.